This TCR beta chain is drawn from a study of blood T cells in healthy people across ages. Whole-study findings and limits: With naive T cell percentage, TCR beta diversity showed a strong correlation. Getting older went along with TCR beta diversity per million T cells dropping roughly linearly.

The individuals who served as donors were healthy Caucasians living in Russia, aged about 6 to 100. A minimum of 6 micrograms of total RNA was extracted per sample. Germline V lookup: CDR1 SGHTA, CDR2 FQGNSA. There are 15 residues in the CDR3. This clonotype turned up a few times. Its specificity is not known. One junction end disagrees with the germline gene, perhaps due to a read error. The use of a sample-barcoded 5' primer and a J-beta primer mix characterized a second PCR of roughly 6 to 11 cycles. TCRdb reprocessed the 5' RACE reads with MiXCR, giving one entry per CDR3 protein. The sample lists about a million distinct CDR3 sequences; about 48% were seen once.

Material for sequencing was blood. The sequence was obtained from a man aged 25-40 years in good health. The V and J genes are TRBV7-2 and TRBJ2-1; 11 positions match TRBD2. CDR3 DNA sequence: TGTGCCAGCAGATTAGCGGGGGGGCCGTCCAATGAGCAGTTCTTC. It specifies CASRLAGGPSNEQFF.